The TCR beta chain described here comes from a study of T cells after yellow fever vaccination. General study findings and limits: The CD4 compartment and the CD8 compartment contained a small share of clonotypes in common. When the response was secondary, it was weaker but reached its peak faster, day 5 versus 15.

The authors made TCR cDNA by 5'RACE template switching, adding a universal primer site and UMIs. Each CDR3 protein gets one entry after TCRdb re-called the 5' RACE reads with MiXCR. The profile covers 350,000 or so distinct CDR3 sequences, with roughly 8% appearing a single time and approximately 15% taken by the ten largest. About this clonotype itself: What it binds is not known.

This clonotype originated in a man aged 18 to 35 who received the YFV17D yellow fever vaccine. This specimen was PBMCs, taken roughly seven weeks after the first yellow fever vaccination.

CDR3 sequence reads: CATRGDRVTFEAFF. CDR3 nucleotide sequence: TGTGCCACTCGGGGGGACAGGGTCACTTTTGAAGCTTTCTTT. The rearrangement links TRBV19 to TRBJ1-1, with TRBD1 identical over 9 bases. The trim removed 10 bases at V and 7 bases at J, leaving 13 bases unmatched. The CDR3 consists of 14 residues. Germline V CDR1 and CDR2: LNHDA, SQIVND (reference sequence).